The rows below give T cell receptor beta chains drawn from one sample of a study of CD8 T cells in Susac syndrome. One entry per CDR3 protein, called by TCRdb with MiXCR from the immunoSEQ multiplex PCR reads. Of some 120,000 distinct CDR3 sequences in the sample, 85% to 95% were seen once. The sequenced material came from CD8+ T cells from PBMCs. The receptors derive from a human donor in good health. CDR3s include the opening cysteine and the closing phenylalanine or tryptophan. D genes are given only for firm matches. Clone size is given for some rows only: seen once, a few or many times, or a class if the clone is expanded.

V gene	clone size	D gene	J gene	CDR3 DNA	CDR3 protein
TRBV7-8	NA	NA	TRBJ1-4	TGTGCCAGCAGCTTTAAGGCCCGAGCGGGTGAACTGTTTTTT	CASSFKARAGELFF
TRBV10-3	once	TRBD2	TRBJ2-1	TGTGCCATCAGCGGACTAGCGGGGGACAATGAGCAGTTCTTC	CAISGLAGDNEQFF
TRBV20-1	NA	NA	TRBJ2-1	TGCAGTGCTAGAGATGGGGGTTATGAGCAGTTCTTC	CSARDGGYEQFF
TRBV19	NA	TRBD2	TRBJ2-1	TGTGCCAGTAGTTCAGCCGGGACTAGCGAAAATGAGCAGTTCTTC	CASSSAGTSENEQFF
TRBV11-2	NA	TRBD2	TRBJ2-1	TGTGCCAGCAGCTCCGCTAGCGGGAGCGGTATTGAGCAGTTCTTC	CASSSASGSGIEQFF
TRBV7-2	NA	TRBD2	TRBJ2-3	TGTGCCAGCAGCGCGGGAGGGACAGGCACAGATACGCAGTATTTT	CASSAGGTGTDTQYF
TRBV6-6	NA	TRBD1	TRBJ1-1	TGTGCCATCTCCGGGACAGGGGTAGGAGCTTTCTTT	CAISGTGVGAFF
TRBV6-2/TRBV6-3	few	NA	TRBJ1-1	TGTGCCAGCAGCGAAGGGGCACGGGCTGAAGCTTTCTTT	CASSEGARAEAFF
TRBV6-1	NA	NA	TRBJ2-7	TGTGCCAGCAGTTTCGGACCGAGCGAGCAGTACTTC	CASSFGPSEQYF
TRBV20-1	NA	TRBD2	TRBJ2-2	TGCAGTGCTAGAGATAATACCGGGACTAGCGGCATGCATAGCACCGGGGAGCTGTTTTTT	CSARDNTGTSGMHSTGELFF
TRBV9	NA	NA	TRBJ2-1	TGTGCCAGCAGCGTAGTGCCGTACAATGAGCAGTTCTTC	CASSVVPYNEQFF
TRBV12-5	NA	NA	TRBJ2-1	TGTGCTAGTGGTTTCGGGCAGAACAATGAGCAGTTCTTC	CASGFGQNNEQFF
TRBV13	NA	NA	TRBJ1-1	TGTGCCAGCAGCTCTTCTCTCACGGTTACCCAGGGTGAAGCTTTCTTT	CASSSSLTVTQGEAFF
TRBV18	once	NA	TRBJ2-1	TGTGCCAGCTCTACCCCCGAGGGGTACTCCTACAATGAGCAGTTCTTC	CASSTPEGYSYNEQFF
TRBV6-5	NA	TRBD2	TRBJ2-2	TGTGCCAGCAATTCCGGGACTAGCGGGAGGTTCACCGGGGAGCTGTTTTTT	CASNSGTSGRFTGELFF
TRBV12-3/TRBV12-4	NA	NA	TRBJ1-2	TGTGCCAGCAGTTTAGTTGGCGGGGGCTACACCTTC	CASSLVGGGYTF
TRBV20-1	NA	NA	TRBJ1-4	TGCAGTGCTCCCGACCGGGGTGGAAATGAAAAACTGTTTTTT	CSAPDRGGNEKLFF
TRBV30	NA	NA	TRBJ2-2	TGTGCCTGGGCGCAGGGGCGAAACACCGGGGAGCTGTTTTTT	CAWAQGRNTGELFF
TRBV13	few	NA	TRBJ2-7	TGTGCCAGCAGCTTAGGGACAGACTACGAGCAGTACTTC	CASSLGTDYEQYF
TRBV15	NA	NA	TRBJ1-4	TGTGCCACCAGCAGAGATGAAAAACTGTTTTTT	CATSRDEKLFF
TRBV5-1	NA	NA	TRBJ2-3	TGCGCCAGCAGCTTCAGGACTAACACAGATACGCAGTATTTT	CASSFRTNTDTQYF
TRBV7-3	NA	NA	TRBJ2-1	TGTGCCAGCAGCTCCCGCTCCTACAATGAGCAGTTCTTC	CASSSRSYNEQFF
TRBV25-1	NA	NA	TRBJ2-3	TGTGCCAGCACCCCCCCCGGGGGTTCCGATACGCAGTATTTT	CASTPPGGSDTQYF
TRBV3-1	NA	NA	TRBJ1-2	TGTGCCAGCAGCCAAGACGAAGGTGGCTACACCTTC	CASSQDEGGYTF
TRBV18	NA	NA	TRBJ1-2	TGTGCCAGCTCACCTCAGGGAAACTATGGCTACACCTTC	CASSPQGNYGYTF
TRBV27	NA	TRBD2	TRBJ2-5	TGTGCCAGCATGGGAGGGATTCAAGAGACCCAGTACTTC	CASMGGIQETQYF
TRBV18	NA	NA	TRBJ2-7	TGTGCCAGCTCACGGGCAACGGGAGTTGGGATCGACGAGCAGTACTTC	CASSRATGVGIDEQYF
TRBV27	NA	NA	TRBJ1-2	TGTGCCAGCAGTTTTCGGCAACGCAATGGCTACACCTTC	CASSFRQRNGYTF
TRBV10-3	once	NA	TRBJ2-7	TGTGCCATCAGTGAGTCTTTTCCCGAGCAGTACTTC	CAISESFPEQYF
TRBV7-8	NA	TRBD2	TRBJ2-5	TGTGCCAGCAGCTTAACCAACCTTGGGGGAGGGGAGACCCAGTACTTC	CASSLTNLGGGETQYF
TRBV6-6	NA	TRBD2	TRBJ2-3	TGTGCCAGCAGTTACTCGTTGGGCGGGAGTATAGATACGCAGTATTTT	CASSYSLGGSIDTQYF
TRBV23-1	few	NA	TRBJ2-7	TGCGCCAGAGGCTGCGAGCAGTACTTC	CARGCEQYF
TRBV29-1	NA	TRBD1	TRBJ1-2	TGCAGCGTGGTGACAGGGACCGGGTATGGCTACACCTTC	CSVVTGTGYGYTF
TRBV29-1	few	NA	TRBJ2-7	TGCAGCGTTATTCCGGGACACAGGACCTACGAGCAGTACTTC	CSVIPGHRTYEQYF
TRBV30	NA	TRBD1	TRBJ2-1	TGTGCCTGGGGGCAGGGGGACGGTGGGCAGTTCTTC	CAWGQGDGGQFF
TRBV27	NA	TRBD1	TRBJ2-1	TGTGCCAGCAGTCCTGGACAGGGAAGTTCTCAGTTCTTC	CASSPGQGSSQFF
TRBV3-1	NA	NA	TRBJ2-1	TGTGCCAGCAGCCAAACTACCGGGGTGCTCAATGAGCAGTTCTTC	CASSQTTGVLNEQFF
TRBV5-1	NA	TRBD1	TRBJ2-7	TGCGCCAGCAGTGCCGGGACAGGGGATTCTCAGGAGTACTTC	CASSAGTGDSQEYF
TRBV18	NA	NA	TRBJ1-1	TGTGCCAGCTCACGTTCCAGTTTCAACACTGAAGCTTTCTTT	CASSRSSFNTEAFF
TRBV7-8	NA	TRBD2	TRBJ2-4	TGTGCCAGCAGCTTAGTTGGCGGGAGCACGGCCAAAAACATTCAGTACTTC	CASSLVGGSTAKNIQYF
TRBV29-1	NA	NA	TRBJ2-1	TGCAGCGTTCAAGCCGGGGGTTCCTACAATGAGCAGTTCTTC	CSVQAGGSYNEQFF
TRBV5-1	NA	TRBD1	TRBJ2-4	TGCGCCAGCAGCCTGATGACAGGGAGTGGGACCAAAAACATTCAGTACTTC	CASSLMTGSGTKNIQYF
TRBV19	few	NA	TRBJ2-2	TGTGCCAGTACCTCAGGGGTATTCACCGGGGAGCTGTTTTTT	CASTSGVFTGELFF
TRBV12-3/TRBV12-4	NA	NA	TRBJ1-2	TGTGCCAGCAGTTTCGCGGGCGCTCGTGGCTACACCTTC	CASSFAGARGYTF
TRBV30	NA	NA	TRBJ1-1	TGTGCCTGGAACGGTTTCGGGAACACTGAAGCTTTCTTT	CAWNGFGNTEAFF
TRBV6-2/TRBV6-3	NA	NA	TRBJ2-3	TGTGCCAGCAGTTACCCGGCAGCTAGCACAGATACGCAGTATTTT	CASSYPAASTDTQYF